This note documents a single T cell receptor (beta chain) sequence. The antigen is unknown. The CDR3 has 16 amino acids. Germline V CDR1 and CDR2: SGHDT, YYEEEE. The record originates from a study of monozygotic twins with inflammatory bowel disease. TCRdb re-called the 5' RACE reads and catalogs CDR3 proteins one per entry, DNA excluded. The data include 400,000 or so distinct CDR3 sequences; the top ten clones carry 2.4%. Study results and caveats: Results did not support any single strong IBD-associated signal or clonotype. Especially with disease activity, IBD patients shared fewer clonotypes with others than healthy twins did.

The source of this sequence is a human donor with ulcerative colitis or Crohn's disease, or a healthy co-twin of an affected twin (not recorded which). Sequences were obtained from blood. V gene TRBV5-6 combines with J gene TRBJ1-1; TCRdb lists TRBD1, though no DNA is available to test this call. The CDR3 here is CASSLFGTTMNTEAFF.